This T cell receptor beta chain appears in the sequencing data of a study of T cells in Graves' hyperthyroidism and ophthalmopathy. Source material for PBMCs was 9 to 10 ml fresh peripheral blood. Trimming took 5 bases from V and 2 from J, leaving 14 bases between them. CDR1 and CDR2 (germline): SGHVS, FQNEAQ. The CDR3 contains 15 residues. The TCR beta CDR3 regions underwent amplification using RNA transcripts as the source. TCR CDR3 underwent first-round RT-PCR with the HTBI primer set. TCRdb fed the multiplex PCR reads into MiXCR, producing one record per CDR3 protein. The data hold 550,000 to 650,000 distinct CDR3 sequences, with approximately 15% observed a single time.

Material for sequencing was blood. The chain is built from TRBV7-8 and TRBJ2-3, with unresolved D. This receptor was taken from a woman aged 30 to 39 with Graves' hyperthyroidism that later progressed to Graves' ophthalmopathy. The CDR3 region is CASSQMHEATDTQYF. The CDR3 nucleotides read TGTGCCAGCAGCCAAATGCATGAGGCCACAGATACGCAGTATTTT.